The 18 T cell receptor beta chains listed next were all sequenced from one sample in a study of cytotoxic CD8 clonotypes in ibrutinib-treated CLL. Here immunoSEQ multiplex PCR was the method, and the copy in TCRdb shows in-frame clones only, minus some. The data show approximately 92,000 clones, with roughly four fifths seen just once and 20% to 25% held by the top ten. This sample comprised PBMCs, obtained after 24 months of ibrutinib treatment. These receptors originate from a human donor with chronic lymphocytic leukemia.

The chain joins TRBV5-1 to TRBJ2-7; D not resolved. CDR3 length equals 11 residues. CDR1 SGHRS and CDR2 YFSETQ come from the germline V gene. V was shortened by 0 bases and J by 4 bases, with 2 bases between the two germline ends. The CDR3 nucleotides are TGCGCCAGCAGCTTGGGATACGAGCAGTACTTC. Translation gives CASSLGYEQYF.

The chain uses TRBV4-1 and TRBJ1-2, with unresolved D. V lost 0 bases and J lost 0, with 8 bases in between. The germline gives CDR1 MGHRA, CDR2 YSYEKL. The CDR3 spans 15 residues. This chain's CDR3 is CASSQDSTANYGYTF. The DNA for the CDR3 is TGCGCCAGCAGCCAAGATTCGACGGCTAACTATGGCTACACCTTC.

The chain uses TRBV27 and TRBJ2-5, with 8 bases aligning to TRBD1. The germline gives CDR1 MNHEY, CDR2 SMNVEV (reference sequence). V lost 5 bases to trimming and J lost 0 bases; unmatched junction nucleotides: 8. This CDR3 region has 16 residues. CDR3 sequence: CASSPGTGVYQETQYF. The CDR3 DNA follows: TGTGCCAGCAGTCCGGGGACAGGTGTGTACCAAGAGACCCAGTACTTC.

This clone was seen a few times. The chain recombines TRBV7-9 with TRBJ2-3; D unresolved. The CDR3 contains 15 residues. V shed 3 bases and J shed 0 bases, with 10 bases lying between them. Germline CDR1 reads SEHNR; CDR2 reads FQNEAQ (reference sequence). CDR3 bases: TGTGCCAGCAGCTTCGATCTTACTAGCACAGATACGCAGTATTTT. It specifies CASSFDLTSTDTQYF.

The chain is built from TRBV19 and TRBJ2-2; 7 bases line up with TRBD1. With 7 bases clipped from V and 2 bases from J, the junction kept 7 bases outside the gene matches. In germline, CDR1 is LNHDA, CDR2 SQIVND (reference sequence). This CDR3 has 15 residues. The DNA for the CDR3 is TGTGCCAGTACCACGACAGGGATTAACACCGGGGAGCTGTTTTTT. Its translation is CASTTTGINTGELFF.

This rearrangement joins TRBV9 to TRBJ2-6; possible D gene TRBD2, 5 bases. Germline CDR1 reads SGDLS; CDR2 reads YYNGEE. The CDR3 has 15 residues. Between the trimmed V and J ends, which lost 4 bases and 0 bases, there was a span of 8 bases. The CDR3 DNA sequence: TGTGCCAGCAGCTTCAGCGGCTCTGGGGCCAACGTCCTGACTTTC. Its protein is CASSFSGSGANVLTF.

The rearrangement joins TRBV11-2 to TRBJ2-1; D ambiguous. The CDR3 contains 16 residues. Germline lookup yields CDR1 SGHAT and CDR2 FQNNGV. V lost 0 bases, J lost 0 bases, and 9 bases lay in between. CDR3 DNA sequence: TGTGCCAGCAGCTTAGATCTCGGTAGCTCCTACAATGAGCAGTTCTTC. Translation: CASSLDLGSSYNEQFF.

This rearrangement joins TRBV14 to TRBJ2-2; 7 positions agree with TRBD2. The germline CDR1 and CDR2 sequences are SGHDN and FVKESK. This CDR3 is 16 amino acids long. V lost 5 bases and J lost 3; bases outside the gene matches: 9. CDR3 sequence reads: CASSKGGQTYTGELFF. DNA for the CDR3: TGTGCCAGCAGCAAGGGAGGGCAGACTTACACCGGGGAGCTGTTTTTT.

The chain has TRBV27 and TRBJ2-3, with D possibly being TRBD2 (5 bases). Germline assignment: CDR1 MNHEY and CDR2 SMNVEV (reference sequence). V shed 1 base and J shed 3 bases, with 14 bases lying between them. The CDR3 covers 16 residues. CDR3 in DNA: TGTGCCAGCAGTTTATTTGCGGGCCCGCCGACAGATACGCAGTATTTT. Translated: CASSLFAGPPTDTQYF.

This rearrangement joins TRBV7-9 to TRBJ2-5, with D perhaps assigned TRBD1 or TRBD2 (5 bases each). Germline loops: CDR1 SEHNR, CDR2 FQNEAQ (reference sequence). The CDR3 spans 13 residues. The V and J ends lost 1 base and 4 bases respectively, with 7 bases between them. CDR3 in DNA: TGTGCCAGCAGCTTAGTTGGGGGAGAGACCCAGTACTTC. It encodes CASSLVGGETQYF.

The chain carries TRBV19 and TRBJ2-7, with D possibly matching TRBD2 (6 bases). V was shortened by 6 bases and J by 6 bases, with 9 bases between the two germline ends. The CDR3 sequence is 11 residues long. The germline CDR1 and CDR2 sequences are LNHDA and SQIVND (reference sequence). CDR3 protein: CASRGGFEQYF. Here the CDR3 DNA reads TGTGCCAGTAGGGGGGGTTTCGAGCAGTACTTC.

The J gene is TRBJ1-3, the V gene TRBV30; TRBD1 is a possible D gene (6 bases). Looked up from germline, CDR1 is GTSNPN and CDR2 is SVGIG (reference sequence). With 4 bases removed from V and 4 bases from J, the gap between germline ends came to 8 bases. CDR3 length: 12 residues. The CDR3 bases are TGTGCCTGGACGAGGGGGGGAAACACCATATATTTT. This codes for CAWTRGGNTIYF. The variable domain in full, completed from reference TRBV30 and TRBJ1-3, reads SQTIHQWPATLVQPVGSPLSLECTVEGTSNPNLYWYRQAAGRGLQLLFYSVGIGQISSEVPQNLSASRPQDRQFILSSKKLLLSDSGFYLCAWTRGGNTIYFGEGSWLTVV.

Only one count was recorded for this clone. The rearrangement joins TRBV7-9 to TRBJ1-3; unclear D gene. Trimming cost V 0 bases and J 0 bases, with 6 bases left between them. Germline V lookup: CDR1 SEHNR, CDR2 FQNEAQ (reference sequence). The CDR3 consists of 15 residues. The CDR3 region has the DNA TGTGCCAGCAGCTTAGCCCGACACTCTGGAAACACCATATATTTT. This encodes CASSLARHSGNTIYF.

The chain is built from TRBV7-2 and TRBJ2-7; no clear D gene. The CDR3 is made up of 14 amino acids. V lost 5 bases and J 1 base, leaving 12 bases between the germline ends. Per the germline V gene, CDR1 is SGHTA and CDR2 is FQGNSA. The CDR3 sequence is CASSPSMESYEQYF. CDR3 bases: TGTGCCAGCAGCCCGAGCATGGAATCCTACGAGCAGTACTTC.

The genes are TRBV6-1 and TRBJ2-7; D gene unclear. CDR3 length equals 14 residues. Germline CDR1 is MNHNS and CDR2 is SASEGT. V was clipped by 6 bases and J by 0 bases, with 12 bases between them. As DNA, the CDR3 is TGTGCCAGCAGGTGGACCGAGAGCTCCTACGAGCAGTACTTC. As protein: CASRWTESSYEQYF.

CDR3 region: CASSHGGTGDTEAFF. The CDR3 nucleotides are TGCGCCAGCAGCCATGGCGGGACAGGGGACACTGAAGCTTTCTTT. This sequence joins TRBV4-1 and TRBJ1-1, with 10 bases that match TRBD1. Germline values: CDR1 MGHRA, CDR2 YSYEKL. The V and J ends lost 3 bases and 3 bases, in that order; junction bases with no gene match: 4. This CDR3 has 15 amino acids.

V and J are TRBV28 and TRBJ1-5, with D unclear. Germline V gene sequence: CDR1 MDHEN, CDR2 SYDVKM. With 0 bases removed from V and 4 bases from J, the gap between germline ends came to 7 bases. The CDR3 contains 14 residues. CDR3 sequence reads: CASSLWGRNQPQHF. The CDR3 DNA sequence: TGTGCCAGCAGTTTATGGGGCAGGAATCAGCCCCAGCATTTT.

This chain links TRBV23-1 with TRBJ2-7; possible D gene TRBD1, 6 bases. TRBV23-1 is given ORF status, its function remaining uncertain. There are 15 residues in the CDR3. The V gene lost 6 bases and the J gene lost 4 bases, with 19 bases spanning the gap. CDR3 protein: CASSLQGQGHYEQYF. The CDR3 region has the DNA TGCGCCAGCAGCCTCCAAGGGCAGGGGCATTACGAGCAGTACTTC.